This T cell receptor (beta chain) derives from a study of blood T cell repertoires in COVID-19. About the study: From the United States, Italy and Spain came samples of acute and convalescent COVID-19. In each case, the material was cDNA or gDNA derived from T cells, B-cell-depleted T cells, or PBMCs.

Per the authors' pipeline: Using reference gene primer amplification, nucleated cell counts were estimated. Sequencing was performed with immunoSEQ multiplex PCR; in TCRdb, only in-frame clones are kept and a portion is missing. That table supplies the V and J calls and clone size; D and trimming were determined from the DNA. The sample yields 200,000 to 250,000 clones, about 90% seen once. With 4 bases clipped from V and 8 bases from J, the junction kept 11 bases outside the gene matches. Germline CDR1 is SNHLY and CDR2 is FYNNEI. The CDR3 length is 17 residues. The chain combines TRBV2 with TRBJ2-1; TRBD2 matches at 13 bases. The TCR originated in a man between 18 and 35 years old with active or convalescent COVID-19. Input material: peripheral blood. CDR3 in DNA: TGTGCCAGCAGTGCCCGGACTAGCGGGAGACAGTTCCATGAGCAGTTCTTC. Translating gives CASSARTSGRQFHEQFF.